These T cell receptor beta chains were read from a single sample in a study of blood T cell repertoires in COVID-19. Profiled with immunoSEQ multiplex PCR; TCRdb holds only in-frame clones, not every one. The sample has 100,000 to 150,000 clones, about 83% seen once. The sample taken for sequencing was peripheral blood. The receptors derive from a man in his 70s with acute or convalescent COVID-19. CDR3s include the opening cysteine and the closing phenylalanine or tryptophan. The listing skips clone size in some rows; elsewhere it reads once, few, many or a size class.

CDR3 protein: CASSVHRGTDTQYF
V gene: TRBV9
CDR3 length: 14
clone size: -

CDR3 protein: CASSWKESGQGATGELFF
V gene: TRBV5-6
CDR3 length: 18
clone size: -

CDR3 protein: CASSVGRGSTSHLINEQFF
V gene: TRBV9
CDR3 length: 19
clone size: once

CDR3 protein: CASSNKQETQYF
V gene: TRBV19
CDR3 length: 12
clone size: -

CDR3 protein: CASSITSGVYNEQFF
V gene: TRBV5-1
CDR3 length: 15
clone size: -

CDR3 protein: CASSGGRGLNTEAFF
V gene: TRBV5-1
CDR3 length: 15
clone size: once

CDR3 protein: CASSLSGGSSGNTIYF
V gene: TRBV4-2
CDR3 length: 16
clone size: -

CDR3 protein: CASSLTGLAVSREQFF
V gene: TRBV5-6
CDR3 length: 16
clone size: -

CDR3 protein: CASSYSYGGGTDTQYF
V gene: TRBV6-5
CDR3 length: 16
clone size: -

CDR3 protein: CATTGQGRSGANVLTF
V gene: TRBV2
CDR3 length: 16
clone size: -

CDR3 protein: CASSLGQGETQYF
V gene: TRBV5-1
CDR3 length: 13
clone size: -

CDR3 protein: CASSYSAGGYTF
V gene: TRBV6-2/TRBV6-3
CDR3 length: 12
clone size: once

CDR3 protein: CASSLDLVGTGSYEQYF
V gene: TRBV11-2
CDR3 length: 17
clone size: -

CDR3 protein: CASSNTGRSSGNTIYF
V gene: TRBV11-1
CDR3 length: 16
clone size: few

CDR3 protein: CASSWGVVEQYF
V gene: TRBV12-3/TRBV12-4
CDR3 length: 12
clone size: few

CDR3 protein: CASSQEGPRMAQYF
V gene: TRBV4-1
CDR3 length: 14
clone size: -

CDR3 protein: CASSRGVGYGYTF
V gene: TRBV27
CDR3 length: 13
clone size: -

CDR3 protein: CASRDRVGGAVTEAFF
V gene: TRBV2
CDR3 length: 16
clone size: -

CDR3 protein: CARGQGAVNEKLFF
V gene: TRBV2
CDR3 length: 14
clone size: -

CDR3 protein: CASSLIGDTGELFF
V gene: TRBV5-1
CDR3 length: 14
clone size: -

CDR3 protein: CASSPSGVGAGNQPQHF
V gene: TRBV19
CDR3 length: 17
clone size: -

CDR3 protein: CASSEPGQGVTSVPNTEAFF
V gene: TRBV6-1
CDR3 length: 20
clone size: -

CDR3 protein: CASSVLPDRDPTDTQYF
V gene: TRBV6-1
CDR3 length: 17
clone size: -

CDR3 protein: CASTNRGIYEQYF
V gene: TRBV5-4
CDR3 length: 13
clone size: -

CDR3 protein: CASSYSGSFDEQYF
V gene: TRBV28
CDR3 length: 14
clone size: -

CDR3 protein: CASSLGGLGSYNEQFF
V gene: TRBV5-6
CDR3 length: 16
clone size: -

CDR3 protein: CASSLDRLDEKLFF
V gene: TRBV5-1
CDR3 length: 14
clone size: -

CDR3 protein: CASSYSQGSTNEKLFF
V gene: TRBV6-6
CDR3 length: 16
clone size: -

CDR3 protein: CASRDGVSDVQYF
V gene: TRBV19
CDR3 length: 13
clone size: -

CDR3 protein: CASGGTASTDTQYF
V gene: TRBV21-1
CDR3 length: 14
clone size: -

CDR3 protein: CSVGTDQPQHF
V gene: TRBV29-1
CDR3 length: 11
clone size: once

CDR3 protein: CASTGFMSGYTF
V gene: TRBV28
CDR3 length: 12
clone size: once

CDR3 protein: CASRTDFAGEKLFF
V gene: TRBV5-1
CDR3 length: 14
clone size: -

CDR3 protein: CASSLGLDSYEQYF
V gene: TRBV5-1
CDR3 length: 14
clone size: -

CDR3 protein: CASGAGATNTGELFF
V gene: TRBV5-1
CDR3 length: 15
clone size: once

CDR3 protein: CASAPGQGIAFF
V gene: TRBV7-8
CDR3 length: 12
clone size: -

CDR3 protein: CASSSNLRRVYGYTF
V gene: TRBV9
CDR3 length: 15
clone size: few

CDR3 protein: CASILGSAAGYEQYF
V gene: TRBV6-5
CDR3 length: 15
clone size: few

CDR3 protein: CASTGQGPGELFF
V gene: TRBV10-2
CDR3 length: 13
clone size: -

CDR3 protein: CASSQDRWDRGLTGELFF
V gene: TRBV4-1
CDR3 length: 18
clone size: -

CDR3 protein: CASSLIDRTGNGYTF
V gene: TRBV11-2
CDR3 length: 15
clone size: -

CDR3 protein: CASSSGGYNEQFF
V gene: TRBV7-2
CDR3 length: 13
clone size: -

CDR3 protein: CAIRRSGFSTDTQYF
V gene: TRBV28
CDR3 length: 15
clone size: -

CDR3 protein: CASSPPGGFGYEQYF
V gene: TRBV18
CDR3 length: 15
clone size: -

CDR3 protein: CATSRGSGSATGELFF
V gene: TRBV15
CDR3 length: 16
clone size: -

CDR3 protein: CASSQLGRGLTEAFF
V gene: TRBV3-1/TRBV3-2
CDR3 length: 15
clone size: -

CDR3 protein: CASSMAGGNTEAFF
V gene: TRBV19
CDR3 length: 14
clone size: -